These T cell receptor beta chains were read from a single sample in a study of T cells in Graves' hyperthyroidism and ophthalmopathy. TCRdb used MiXCR to reprocess the multiplex PCR reads, holding one entry per CDR3 protein. The data contain hundreds of thousands of distinct CDR3 sequences, over 35% of them singletons. Source material: blood. These receptors originate from a man between 18 and 35 years old with Graves' hyperthyroidism. The CDR3 runs from the conserved cysteine through the conserved F or W. The D gene is left open where the match is weak. Size tells how often a clone was seen (once, few, many) or the class of an expanded clone, and some rows leave it out.

clone_size	j_call	d_call	v_call	cdr3_nt	cdr3_aa
NA	TRBJ1-4	NA	TRBV4-1	TGCGCCAGCAGGCAAGGAGATGGCACTAATGAAAAACTGTTTTTT	CASRQGDGTNEKLFF
many	TRBJ1-5	NA	TRBV29-1	TGCAGCGTTCTACCGGGGGACGGCAATCAGCCCCAGCATTTT	CSVLPGDGNQPQHF
once	TRBJ2-7	NA	TRBV19	TGTGCCAGTAGTATAGGGGGACATGTGGAATCGATAGCGGACGAGCAGTACTTC	CASSIGGHVESIADEQYF
many	TRBJ2-2	NA	TRBV15	TGTGCCACCAGCAGAGATCGAGCCGGGGAGCTGTTTTTT	CATSRDRAGELFF
few	TRBJ1-3	NA	TRBV6-1	TGTGCCAGCAGTCCAATTCCCGGGACAATCGGCTCTGGAAACACCATATATTTT	CASSPIPGTIGSGNTIYF
once	TRBJ1-2	NA	TRBV10-3	TGTGCCATCAGTGATACTGGCCTCTATGGCTACACCTTC	CAISDTGLYGYTF
many	TRBJ2-7	NA	TRBV7-6	TGTGCCAGCAGCCGGCGGGCTAAGGACGAGCAGTACTTC	CASSRRAKDEQYF
many	TRBJ2-7	TRBD2	TRBV9	TGTGCCAGCAGCGTGGCTAGCGGAGGAAACGAGCAGTACTTC	CASSVASGGNEQYF
NA	TRBJ1-2	NA	TRBV12-3/TRBV12-4	TGTGCCAGCAGTTTAAGGCACCTTGTCCAAGGCTACACCTTC	CASSLRHLVQGYTF
NA	TRBJ1-5	NA	TRBV12-3/TRBV12-4	TGTGCCAGCAGTTGGGGACAACCGAATCAGCCCCAGCATTTT	CASSWGQPNQPQHF
NA	TRBJ1-1	NA	TRBV29-1	TGCAGCGCCCGACGGGGATACGGGGGACTTGAAGCTTTCTTT	CSARRGYGGLEAFF
few	TRBJ1-2	TRBD1	TRBV12-3/TRBV12-4	TGTGCCAGCAGTTTCGGGTTAGACAGGGGGGCTAACTATGGCTACACCTTC	CASSFGLDRGANYGYTF
once	TRBJ1-2	TRBD1	TRBV19	TGCGCCAGCAGCCCGGACAGGGGGGACTATGGCTACACCTTC	CASSPDRGDYGYTF
few	TRBJ2-7	TRBD2	TRBV5-1	TGCGCCAGCAGCTTGGGTGCGGGAGCCGAGGTCGAGCAGTACTTC	CASSLGAGAEVEQYF
few	TRBJ2-5	NA	TRBV5-1	TGCGCCAGCTGCAACCGTCTGGAACGGCCAAGGACCCAGTACTTC	CASCNRLERPRTQYF
NA	TRBJ1-2	NA	TRBV5-1	TGCGCCAGCAGCGACGGAGGGGGGGCCGGCGGCTACACCTTC	CASSDGGGAGGYTF
many	TRBJ1-4	NA	TRBV25-1	TGTGCCAGCAGTGCACCTAATGAAAAACTATTTTTT	CASSAPNEKLFF
few	TRBJ2-3	NA	TRBV15	TGTGCCACCAGCAGAGATGCCCTGGGAACGCAGTATTTT	CATSRDALGTQYF
few	TRBJ1-5	TRBD1	TRBV6-1	TGTGCCAGCACTTTTTACAGGGGATCTGAGAATCAGCCCCAGCATTTT	CASTFYRGSENQPQHF
few	TRBJ2-2	NA	TRBV19	TGTGCCAGTAGTCAACCGAGGGAGTTAGACACCGGGGAGCTGTTTTTT	CASSQPRELDTGELFF
few	TRBJ1-5	NA	TRBV27	TGTGCCAGCAGTTTAGGAGGGATGGGAAAGCCCCAGCATTTT	CASSLGGMGKPQHF
few	TRBJ1-5	TRBD1	TRBV5-6	TGTGCCAGCACAGAAAGGGGGCGCGGGAATCAGCCCCAGCATTTT	CASTERGRGNQPQHF
many	TRBJ1-1	NA	TRBV19	TGTGCCACCTACAGCGGGGAAGCTTTCTTT	CATYSGEAFF
many	TRBJ1-4	TRBD1	TRBV20-1	TGCAGTGCTACGGCAGGGGGCGGTGAAAAACTGTTTTTT	CSATAGGGEKLFF
NA	TRBJ2-7	NA	TRBV15	TGTGCCACCAGCACGATGGGGCCCGGAGGATACGAGCAGTACTTC	CATSTMGPGGYEQYF
many	TRBJ1-5	NA	TRBV15	TGTGCCACCAGCAGCAAAATTAGGGGATCAAATCAGCCCCAGCATTTT	CATSSKIRGSNQPQHF
NA	TRBJ2-7	TRBD2	TRBV29-1	TGCAGTTCAGGGCTAGCGGGAGACTACGAGCAGTACTTC	CSSGLAGDYEQYF
NA	TRBJ2-2	TRBD2	TRBV20-1	TGCAGTTCTAGAGAGACGGGACTATTCACCGGGGAGCTGTTTTTT	CSSRETGLFTGELFF
NA	TRBJ2-7	NA	TRBV5-6	TGTGCCAGCAGCTTGAGCCGGGCCGGGGACTACGAGCAGTACTTC	CASSLSRAGDYEQYF
NA	TRBJ2-7	TRBD2	TRBV2	TGTGCCAGCAGTGAAAGGGAAGCGGGGGCTTACGAGCAGTACTTC	CASSEREAGAYEQYF
NA	TRBJ2-5	NA	TRBV12-3/TRBV12-4	TGTGCCAGCAGTTTATTTCGAGAGACCCAGTACTTC	CASSLFRETQYF
NA	TRBJ1-5	TRBD1	TRBV20-1	TGCAGTGCTAGGGGGAGCGCAGGGGGCGACCAGCCCCAGCATTTT	CSARGSAGGDQPQHF
NA	TRBJ1-3	TRBD1	TRBV25-1	TGTGCCAGCAGCCCAAGACAGGGGGGACACACCATATATTTT	CASSPRQGGHTIYF
NA	TRBJ1-5	TRBD1	TRBV5-1	TGCGCCAGCAGCAGAGGGACAGGGTTCAATCAGCCCCAGCATTTT	CASSRGTGFNQPQHF
NA	TRBJ1-5	TRBD1	TRBV6-5	TGTGCCAGCAGCCGGGACAGGGCCCCCCAGCCCCAGCATTTT	CASSRDRAPQPQHF
few	TRBJ1-5	TRBD1	TRBV19	TGTGCCAGTAGTGCTGGGACAGGGGCGATGTTTCGCAATCAGCCCCAGCATTTT	CASSAGTGAMFRNQPQHF
many	TRBJ1-6	NA	TRBV7-2	TGTGCCAGCAGCTTAGCGCGGGGAGGTAATTCACCCCTCCACTTT	CASSLARGGNSPLHF
NA	TRBJ2-5	NA	TRBV2	TGTGCCAGCAACGACAGGTACCAAGAGACCCAGTACTTC	CASNDRYQETQYF
many	TRBJ2-7	NA	TRBV15	TGTGCCACCAGCAGAGATCGTAGGGCGCAAGCCTACGAGCAGTACTTC	CATSRDRRAQAYEQYF
NA	TRBJ2-7	TRBD1	TRBV20-1	TGCAGTTACAGGGGAACCTACGAGCAGTACTTC	CSYRGTYEQYF
many	TRBJ2-7	TRBD2	TRBV2	TGTGCCAGCAGTGAAGCGCCGGGACTAGCGCGCTACGAGCAGTACTTC	CASSEAPGLARYEQYF
many	TRBJ1-4	NA	TRBV10-3	TGTGCCATAGTGTCCCTTGAAAAACTGTTTTTT	CAIVSLEKLFF
NA	TRBJ1-1	NA	TRBV7-8	TGTGCCAGCTCACCGGGACTGTACACTGAAGCTTTCTTT	CASSPGLYTEAFF
many	TRBJ2-6	NA	TRBV29-1	TGCAGCGTTCTTACCCGGGAATCTGGGGCCAACGTCCTGACTTTC	CSVLTRESGANVLTF
many	TRBJ1-1	TRBD1	TRBV2	TGTGCCACCACGACAGGGTTGGCTTATACTGAAGCTTTCTTT	CATTTGLAYTEAFF
few	TRBJ1-5	NA	TRBV12-3/TRBV12-4	TGTGCCAGCACCTTAAGTGGGCAGCCCCAGCATTTT	CASTLSGQPQHF
NA	TRBJ1-6	NA	TRBV10-3	TGTGCCATCAGTGGGGGTCGCAATCAGCCCCTCCACTTT	CAISGGRNQPLHF
NA	TRBJ2-7	NA	TRBV7-2	TGTGCCAGCAGCTTAGATCATCAGCGGACGTACTCCTACGAGCAGTACTTC	CASSLDHQRTYSYEQYF
NA	TRBJ2-5	TRBD1	TRBV6-4	TGTGCCAGCAGCCGGGACAGGGAGTCCCCTAAGTACTTC	CASSRDRESPKYF
many	TRBJ1-1	NA	TRBV7-6	TGTGCCAGCAGCTTGGGAGGGACCTCGAGCACTGAAGCTTTCTTT	CASSLGGTSSTEAFF
NA	TRBJ1-1	NA	TRBV5-5	TGTGCCAGCAGCTCAAACGGGTGGGTCGGAGGCACTGAAGCTTTCTTT	CASSSNGWVGGTEAFF
NA	TRBJ2-5	NA	TRBV7-9	TGTGCCAGCACCTCGACCGGGGATGGAGAGACCCAGTACTTC	CASTSTGDGETQYF
NA	TRBJ2-2	TRBD2	TRBV7-9	TGTGCCAGCAGCCCCGCTAGCGGGGGGGCCGTATGGGAGCTGTTTTTT	CASSPASGGAVWELFF
once	TRBJ1-4	NA	TRBV2	NA	CANTVLGGEAKNCFF
few	TRBJ2-5	NA	TRBV20-1	TGCAGTCAAAGAGCAGAGACCCAGTACTTC	CSQRAETQYF
few	TRBJ2-7	TRBD2	TRBV7-9	TGTGCCAGCAGCCCTAGCGGCCCCGGCTACGAGCAGTACTTC	CASSPSGPGYEQYF
many	TRBJ2-5	TRBD2	TRBV9	TGTGCCAGCAGCGTGGGACTAGCGGGAGGGGGAAGAGAGACCCAGTACTTC	CASSVGLAGGGRETQYF